The 21 T cell receptor beta chains listed next were all sequenced from one sample in a study of cytomegalovirus exposure and HLA in healthy donors. The primer mix had 60 Vbeta and 13 Jbeta primers. Data came from immunoSEQ multiplex PCR; TCRdb stores just in-frame clones and leaves some out. The sample has 150,000 to 180,000 clones; approximately 80% are singletons. The sequenced sample was PBMCs. All receptors come from a man between 25 and 39 years old in good health and CMV-seropositive.

The rearrangement joins TRBV28 to TRBJ1-5, with D uncertain. CDR1 is MDHEN, CDR2 SYDVKM, per germline. CDR3 length: 14 residues. Trimming left V 2 bases short and J 2 bases short, with 7 bases between. In nucleotides, the CDR3 is TGTGCCAGCAGTTTAATGGGAGGCAATCAGCCCCAGCATTTT. Its protein product is CASSLMGGNQPQHF.

This rearrangement joins TRBV4-2 to TRBJ2-5; D uncertain. The V end lost 0 bases, the J end lost 2 bases, and 10 bases lay between the germline ends. The CDR3 is 15 amino acids. The germline gives CDR1 LGHNA, CDR2 YNFKEQ. The DNA of the CDR3 is TGTGCCAGCAGCCAAGATGGTCAGGTGCAAGAGACCCAGTACTTC. Residues: CASSQDGQVQETQYF.

The V and J genes are TRBV6-5 and TRBJ2-1; 7 bases are shared with TRBD1. Per germline, CDR1 MNHEY and CDR2 SVGAGI. V shed 5 bases and J 7 bases; nucleotides not matched to a gene: 11. The CDR3 consists of 15 residues. In nucleotides, the CDR3 is TGTGCCAGCAGTACGCAGGTGACAGGGCGGAATGAGCAGTTCTTC. Its protein is CASSTQVTGRNEQFF.

For the CDR3, the DNA is TGTGCCAGCAGCGGGACAAATGAAAAACTGTTTTTT. Translating gives CASSGTNEKLFF. The gene calls are TRBV28 and TRBJ1-4; perhaps TRBD1 as D (6 bases). CDR1 is MDHEN and CDR2 is SYDVKM in the germline V gene. V was shortened by 6 bases and J by 5 bases, with 7 bases between the two germline ends. The CDR3 runs 12 residues.

This sequence joins TRBV30 and TRBJ2-1, with TRBD2 matching 13 bases. The CDR3 is made up of 14 amino acids. V shed 8 bases and J 3 bases; nucleotides not matched to a gene: 4. Germline CDR1 and CDR2: GTSNPN and SVGIG (reference sequence). The chain's CDR3 is CAGTSGNIYNEQFF. The CDR3 bases are TGTGCCGGGACTAGCGGGAATATCTACAATGAGCAGTTCTTC.

The chain uses TRBV19 and TRBJ1-5; D uncertain. Germline CDR1 LNHDA, CDR2 SQIVND (reference sequence). V lost 2 bases to trimming and J lost 3 bases, with 11 bases between them. This CDR3 spans 15 amino acids. CDR3 sequence: CASSIYRGINQPQHF. Here the CDR3 DNA reads TGTGCCAGTAGTATATATCGGGGTATCAATCAGCCCCAGCATTTT.

The gene calls are TRBV28 and TRBJ1-5; 9 bases map to TRBD1. The V segment lost 6 bases and the J segment 5 bases; nucleotides outside the gene matches: 5. The germline V gene has CDR1 MDHEN and CDR2 SYDVKM. The CDR3 sequence is 14 residues long. As DNA, the CDR3 is TGTGCCAGCAGGAGGGACAGGGAACATCAGCCCCAGCATTTT. The encoded protein is CASRRDREHQPQHF.

The CDR3 is CARSSLQTPATNEKLFF. The CDR3 nucleotides read TGTGCCAGAAGCAGCTTACAGACACCTGCAACTAATGAAAAACTGTTTTTT. V is TRBV5-3 and J is TRBJ1-4; unclear D gene. TRBV5-3 is filed as an ORF, its function uncertain. V dropped 4 bases and J dropped 0 bases, with 16 bases sitting between them. The CDR3 length is 17 residues.

This chain links TRBV19 with TRBJ1-3; D call uncertain. In germline, CDR1 is LNHDA, CDR2 SQIVND (reference sequence). CDR3 length equals 14 residues. Trimming took off 3 bases at V and 0 bases at J, with 6 bases between the two ends. Here the CDR3 DNA reads TGTGCCAGTAGTATTGGACTCTCTGGAAACACCATATATTTT. Translated: CASSIGLSGNTIYF.

Turning to this clone: The junction and the germline gene differ at one end; a read error may be behind it. The chain uses TRBV7-9 and TRBJ1-6; D remains unclear. CDR1 is SEHNR and CDR2 is FQNEAQ in the germline V gene (reference sequence). The CDR3 consists of 14 residues. CDR3 DNA sequence: TGTTCCAGCAGCTTAGCGGAGGGAAGTTCACCCCTCCACTTT. The encoded protein is CSSSLAEGSSPLHF.

The table lists this clone with a few counts. This rearrangement joins TRBV6-6 to TRBJ1-5; 7 positions agree with TRBD1. V shed 6 bases and J 2 bases; nucleotides not matched to a gene: 4. Per germline, CDR1 MNHNY and CDR2 SVGAGI (reference sequence). The CDR3 is 14 amino acids. CDR3 in DNA: TGTGCCAGCAGCTCTACAGGGGGCAATCAGCCCCAGCATTTT. It is translated as CASSSTGGNQPQHF.

The rearrangement joins TRBV19 to TRBJ2-1; 7 nucleotides agree with TRBD2. CDR1 and CDR2 (germline): LNHDA, SQIVND (reference sequence). Losses at the gene ends were 4 bases for V and 4 bases for J; bases not matched to a gene: 19. The CDR3 length is 19 residues. CDR3 in DNA: TGTGCCAGTAGTAGGAGCGGGAATCACATGGAGGAACCTTACAATGAGCAGTTCTTC. The encoded protein is CASSRSGNHMEEPYNEQFF.

V gene TRBV7-9 combines with J gene TRBJ2-7; 7 bases are a match to TRBD2. The CDR3 is made up of 14 amino acids. Losses at the gene ends were 4 bases for V and 2 bases for J; bases not matched to a gene: 5. The germline gives CDR1 SEHNR, CDR2 FQNEAQ (reference sequence). The CDR3 spells CASSWRETTYEQYF. The CDR3 DNA follows: TGTGCCAGCAGCTGGCGGGAGACAACCTACGAGCAGTACTTC. The full variable domain, in which reference TRBV7-9 and TRBJ2-7 provide the parts outside the CDR3, is DTGVSQNPRHKITKRGQNVTFRCDPISEHNRLYWYRQTLGQGPEFLTYFQNEAQLEKSRLLSDRFSAERPKGSFSTLEIQRTEQGDSAMYLCASSWRETTYEQYFGPGTRLTVT.

The chain employs TRBV7-9 and TRBJ2-5; 7 nucleotides align to TRBD1. In germline, CDR1 is SEHNR, CDR2 FQNEAQ (reference sequence). CDR3 size: 14 residues. The ends lost 4 bases at V and 1 base at J; junction bases unmatched: 3. CDR3 nucleotides: TGTGCCAGCAGCTCGGGACAGCCCCAAGAGACCCAGTACTTC. It codes for CASSSGQPQETQYF.

J is TRBJ2-5 and V is TRBV7-9; maybe TRBD2 (6 bases). The CDR3 length is 14 residues. Germline-derived CDR1 and CDR2 are SEHNR and FQNEAQ (reference sequence). With 0 bases removed from V and 11 bases from J, the gap between germline ends came to 16 bases. The DNA of the CDR3 is TGTGCCAGCAGCTTAGCCTCCCGCTTAGCGGAGCAGTACTTC. Its protein is CASSLASRLAEQYF.

The CDR3 coding sequence is TGCGCCAGCAGTGAGTCTTCGAAGGGGACTGGAAACACCATATATTTT. The encoded protein is CASSESSKGTGNTIYF. This chain links TRBV10-1 with TRBJ1-3, with D perhaps matching TRBD1 (5 bases). Trimming pared 0 bases from V and 2 bases from J, leaving 11 bases between. Germline V gives CDR1 WNHNN, CDR2 SYGVQD (reference sequence). The CDR3 contains 16 residues.

Only one count was recorded for this clone. The genes are TRBV30 and TRBJ2-7; tentatively, D is TRBD2 (7 bases). Trimming left V 0 bases short and J 4 bases short, with 16 bases between. This CDR3 region has 15 residues. CDR1 GTSNPN and CDR2 SVGIG come from the germline V gene (reference sequence). CDR3 coding DNA: TGTGCCTGGAGTGTGGACGGGGGGCAGGCATACGAGCAGTACTTC. The encoded protein is CAWSVDGGQAYEQYF.

The table lists this clone with a count of one. The chain recombines TRBV7-3 with TRBJ2-3; 7 nucleotides agree with TRBD1. Trimming at V came to 3 bases and at J to 2 bases, leaving 2 bases not matched to a gene. Germline CDR1 SGHTA, CDR2 FQGTGA. The CDR3 has 14 residues. The CDR3 is CASSLRGPTDTQYF. The CDR3 region has the DNA TGTGCCAGCAGCTTGAGGGGGCCCACAGATACGCAGTATTTT.

This sequence joins TRBV28 and TRBJ2-5; D may be TRBD2 (6 bases). The length of the CDR3 is 16 residues. Germline CDR1 and CDR2: MDHEN and SYDVKM. Trimming took off 4 bases at V and 0 bases at J, with 15 bases between the two ends. CDR3 protein: CASSSPNRDYQETQYF. CDR3 coding DNA: TGTGCCAGCAGTTCACCGAATCGGGACTACCAAGAGACCCAGTACTTC.

The rearrangement joins TRBV5-4 to TRBJ2-5; TRBD2 is a possible D gene (5 bases). Germline V gene sequence: CDR1 SGHNT, CDR2 YYREEE (reference sequence). The CDR3 runs to 15 residues. The V end was cut by 1 base, the J end by 2 bases, with 12 bases between. The CDR3 DNA reads TGTGCCAGCAGCTTGATGGCGGGCGCGCAAGAGACCCAGTACTTC. It translates to CASSLMAGAQETQYF. Supplemented by reference TRBV5-4 and TRBJ2-5, the full variable domain reads ETGVTQSPTHLIKTRGQQVTLRCSSQSGHNTVSWYQQALGQGPQFIFQYYREEENGRGNFPPRFSGLQFPNYSSELNVNALELDDSALYLCASSLMAGAQETQYFGPGTRLLVL.

The DNA of the CDR3 is TGTGCCAGCAGCTTGGGACTAGAGGTCGATACGCAGTATTTT. Its protein is CASSLGLEVDTQYF. The chain uses TRBV5-6 and TRBJ2-3; D is possibly TRBD2 (6 bases). Germline CDR1 reads SGHDT; CDR2 reads YYEEEE. V lost 0 bases, J lost 6 bases, and 11 bases lay in between. CDR3 length: 14 amino acids.